This TCR beta chain was recovered during a study of shared clonotypes between healthy human individuals. Comments on this clone: Other DNA sequences of this sample code for an identical CDR3.

For each subset, genomic DNA was distributed in equal portions over several immunoSEQ plates. Replicate PCRs run on sorted subsets employed approximately 200 ng DNA, approximately 30,000 T cell genomes. This table comes from immunoSEQ multiplex PCR, and its TCRdb copy is limited to in-frame clones, with some not included. Here the sample spans some 2 million clones, over 85% being singletons. This CDR3 is built from 13 residues. CDR1 SGHAT and CDR2 FQNNGV come from the germline V gene. Trimming took off 3 bases at V and 4 bases at J, with 7 bases between the two ends. Positively selected for CCR7, the CD45RO-negative cells used as naive CD8 cells excluded terminally differentiated effector memory CD45RA+ cells. Only Caucasian adults living in Nashville, Tennessee served as donors.

The chain is built from TRBV11-2 and TRBJ2-1; D ambiguous. The sequencing sample was made of naive CD8+ T cells sorted from blood. This TCR was sampled from a man between 18 and 35 years old in good health. The CDR3 is CASSLDSYNEQFF. For the CDR3, the DNA is TGTGCCAGCAGCTTGGATTCATACAATGAGCAGTTCTTC.